A single sample is the source of the 29 T cell receptor beta chains below, sequenced in a study of identical twins (dated by TCRdb to the mid-2010s). The receptor library was made with 5' RACE. For sequencing, an Illumina HiSeq 2000 was employed. Clones were called with MiXCR by TCRdb after fastp trimmed the public reads at Q25, and only in-frame beta chains were retained. Every CDR3 protein is listed once, alongside the most common genes and DNA of its rows. The table for this sample lists about 340,000 distinct CDR3 sequences; roughly 12% of them were counted only once. The ten largest make up 7.2% of the sample. The data were also submitted as part of a second study, on yellow fever vaccine responses in identical twins.

Sequenced sample: CD8+ T cells sorted from blood. The receptors derive from a young woman in good health.

The chain uses TRBV11-2 and TRBJ1-2; no clear D. The CDR3 spans 15 residues. CDR1 and CDR2 from the germline V gene are SGHAT and FQNNGV. V shed 4 bases and J shed 8 bases, with 20 bases lying between them. CDR3 DNA sequence: TGTGCCAGCAGCTCAAGCCCGGACGGCTCAGGCGGCTACACCTTC. Translation: CASSSSPDGSGGYTF.

This clonotype was observed a few times. The gene calls are TRBV15 and TRBJ2-5; D uncertain. Germline V gives CDR1 LNHNV, CDR2 YYDKDF (reference sequence). This CDR3 is built from 17 residues. Deletions cut 0 bases from V and 0 bases from J, with 14 bases between. CDR3 protein: CATSREGHQAHQETQYF. The CDR3 bases are TGTGCCACCAGCAGAGAAGGGCATCAAGCCCACCAAGAGACCCAGTACTTC. The variable domain in full, completed from reference TRBV15 and TRBJ2-5, reads DAMVIQNPRYQVTQFGKPVTLSCSQTLNHNVMYWYQQKSSQAPKLLFHYYDKDFNNEADTPDNFQSRRPNTSFCFLDIRSPGLGDTAMYLCATSREGHQAHQETQYFGPGTRLLVL.

This clonotype was found a few times. This chain links TRBV27 with TRBJ2-1, with TRBD1 identical over 8 bases. Germline CDR1 is MNHEY and CDR2 is SMNVEV (reference sequence). V lost 6 bases, J lost 14 bases, and 18 bases stayed unmatched. CDR3 size: 15 residues. This chain's CDR3 is CASSRSPTGAAPEFF. In DNA form, the CDR3 reads TGTGCCAGCAGCCGATCCCCGACAGGGGCGGCACCCGAGTTCTTC.

In this sample, this clonotype turned up a few times. V gene TRBV6-1 combines with J gene TRBJ1-6; the D is unclear. V was pared by 6 bases and J by 7 bases, with 10 bases between. CDR1 is MNHNS, CDR2 SASEGT, per germline. The CDR3 is 13 residues long. The CDR3 coding sequence is TGTGCCAGCAGGTCCGGCGGGAATTCACCCCTCCACTTT. Translation gives CASRSGGNSPLHF.

This clonotype came up a few times. One end of the junction is discordant with germline, which a read error may explain. V usage is TRBV9 and J usage is TRBJ2-1; the match to TRBD2 covers 9 bases. The CDR3 sequence is 16 residues long. CDR1 is SGDLS and CDR2 is YYNGEE in the germline V gene. Here the CDR3 DNA reads TGTGCCAGCAGACTCGAACCTAGCGGGACCTACGATGAGCAGTTCTTC. It is translated as CASRLEPSGTYDEQFF.

This clonotype was seen a handful of times. The CDR3 DNA sequence: TGTGCCAGCAGTTACTCAGGGGAGGGTGAGCAGTTCTTC. Translated: CASSYSGEGEQFF. The chain is built from TRBV6-5 and TRBJ2-1; TRBD2 matches at 7 bases. After removal of 0 bases from V and 9 bases from J, the junction contained 2 bases not matched to a gene. Germline CDR1 is MNHEY and CDR2 is SVGAGI. This CDR3 comprises 13 residues.

The rearrangement uses TRBV19 and TRBJ2-5; TRBD2 matches at 10 bases. The germline V gene has CDR1 LNHDA and CDR2 SQIVND (reference sequence). V shed 4 bases, J shed 1 base, and the junction held 3 bases outside the gene matches. The CDR3 is made up of 15 amino acids. CDR3 sequence reads: CASSTGLAIQETQYF. The DNA of the CDR3 is TGTGCCAGTAGTACGGGACTAGCGATCCAAGAGACCCAGTACTTC.

CDR3 sequence: CASSPHEGAEAFF. In DNA form, the CDR3 reads TGTGCCAGCAGCCCCCACGAGGGAGCTGAAGCTTTCTTT. The V gene is TRBV11-3, the J gene TRBJ1-1, with unresolved D. This CDR3 comprises 13 residues. CDR1 and CDR2 from the germline V gene are SGHNT and YENEEA. Trimming pared 5 bases from V and 6 bases from J, leaving 13 bases between.

This clonotype was found many times. This chain uses TRBV28 with TRBJ2-5; 9 nucleotides align to TRBD2. V was pared by 2 bases and J by 3 bases, with 4 bases of the junction left unmatched. CDR1 is MDHEN and CDR2 is SYDVKM in the germline V gene. The CDR3 extends over 15 amino acids. CDR3 loop: CASSLGASGKETQYF. In DNA, the CDR3 is TGTGCCAGCAGTTTAGGGGCTAGCGGGAAAGAGACCCAGTACTTC.

The V and J genes are TRBV7-9 and TRBJ2-5, with 9 bases matching TRBD1. Looked up from germline, CDR1 is SEHNR and CDR2 is FQNEAQ (reference sequence). The CDR3 is made up of 15 amino acids. The V gene end was trimmed by 7 bases and the J gene end by 3 bases; junction bases not matched to a gene: 9. CDR3 residues: CASTPGGQGKETQYF. CDR3 DNA sequence: TGTGCCAGCACCCCAGGTGGACAGGGGAAAGAGACCCAGTACTTC.

This clonotype was picked up a small number of times. The chain uses TRBV5-4 and TRBJ2-7, with D unresolved. CDR3 size: 21 residues. CDR1 is SGHNT and CDR2 is YYREEE in the germline V gene (reference sequence). V was trimmed by 0 bases and J by 1 base, leaving 29 bases between them. CDR3 residues: CASSLGTLNGRPFIGSYEQYV. CDR3 nucleotide sequence: TGTGCCAGCAGCTTGGGGACCCTCAACGGACGGCCCTTCATCGGTTCCTACGAGCAGTACGTC.

The V call is TRBV20-1, the J call TRBJ2-7; D gene uncertain. The germline gives CDR1 DFQATT, CDR2 SNEGSKA (reference sequence). V dropped 2 bases and J dropped 0 bases, with 8 bases sitting between them. CDR3 size: 13 residues. The CDR3 is CSARPVSSYEQYV. The CDR3 DNA follows: TGCAGTGCTAGACCGGTTAGCTCCTACGAGCAGTACGTC.

This CDR3 is CASSKTGTSGIAGLYF. The CDR3 region has the DNA TGTGCCAGCAGTAAAACCGGGACTAGCGGGATAGCGGGCCTGTACTTC. This rearrangement joins TRBV28 to TRBJ2-7, with 13 nucleotides matching TRBD2. J gave up 12 bases and V 5 bases, and 16 bases lay outside the gene matches. This CDR3 comprises 16 residues. Germline CDR1 reads MDHEN; CDR2 reads SYDVKM.

Ten or more counts support this clonotype. The chain couples TRBV11-1 to TRBJ2-3, with D possibly TRBD2 on 5 matching bases. V shed 4 bases and J shed 5 bases, with 28 bases lying between them. The CDR3 loop spans 19 amino acids. Germline V gives CDR1 SGHAT, CDR2 FQDESV (reference sequence). CDR3 bases: TGTGCCAGCAGCTCCTTGGGCACTAGTTTTAGCCCTCAGCTAGATACGCAGTATTTT. It encodes CASSSLGTSFSPQLDTQYF. The whole variable domain, filled in from reference TRBV11-1 and TRBJ2-3, reads EAEVAQSPRYKITEKSQAVAFWCDPISGHATLYWYRQILGQGPELLVQFQDESVVDDSQLPKDRFSAERLKGVDSTLKIQPAELGDSAMYLCASSSLGTSFSPQLDTQYFGPGTRLTVL.

In this sample, this clonotype turned up many times. This chain connects TRBV11-2 to TRBJ2-7, with D hard to call. The germline V gene has CDR1 SGHAT and CDR2 FQNNGV. CDR3 length equals 14 residues. Trimming took 0 bases from V and 1 from J, leaving 7 bases between them. The CDR3 loop is CASSLDATSYEQYF. DNA for the CDR3: TGTGCCAGCAGCTTAGACGCGACGTCCTACGAGCAGTACTTC.

The gene calls are TRBV9 and TRBJ2-1; 8 positions match TRBD2. Germline V gene sequence: CDR1 SGDLS, CDR2 YYNGEE. The length of the CDR3 is 17 residues. V lost 3 bases to trimming and J lost 6 bases; unmatched junction nucleotides: 14. The DNA of the CDR3 is TGTGCCAGCAGCGGCGGGACTAGTAAAATAAAACCCAATGAGCAGTTCTTC. As protein: CASSGGTSKIKPNEQFF.

This clonotype was detected ten times or more. This chain connects TRBV12-3 or TRBV12-4 to TRBJ1-2, with D perhaps matching TRBD1 (6 bases). Trimming pared 5 bases from V and 4 bases from J, leaving 17 bases between. The CDR3 has 15 residues. The CDR3 DNA follows: TGTGCCAGCAGTCCTACCGGGACACGGGCCTATGGCTACACCTTC. This gives the protein CASSPTGTRAYGYTF.

This clonotype came up a few times. The V gene is TRBV10-3, the J gene TRBJ2-3; D not certain. V was pared by 4 bases and J by 4 bases, with 9 bases between. The CDR3 is made up of 13 amino acids. Germline values: CDR1 ENHRY, CDR2 SYGVKD. The CDR3 loop reads CAISVFPSDTQYF. The CDR3 DNA reads as TGTGCCATCAGTGTATTCCCGTCAGATACGCAGTATTTT.

This clonotype was seen just once. The genes are TRBV5-8 and TRBJ2-3; D is unresolved. With 1 base removed from V and 8 bases from J, the gap between germline ends came to 14 bases. Germline CDR1 and CDR2: SGHTS and YDEGEE. The CDR3 has 14 amino acids. The DNA of the CDR3 is TGTGCCAGCAGCTTGCCGTGGAACCGAGGTACGCAGTATTTT. It yields the protein CASSLPWNRGTQYF.

In its sample, this clonotype was seen many times. CDR3 loop: CASSTLAKNIQYF. The DNA for the CDR3 is TGCGCCAGCTCAACTTTAGCCAAAAACATTCAGTACTTC. V gene TRBV4-1 combines with J gene TRBJ2-4; D remains ambiguous. Between the trimmed V and J ends, which lost 8 bases and 0 bases, there was a span of 8 bases. The CDR3 contains 13 residues. Germline V CDR1 and CDR2: MGHRA, YSYEKL.

This clonotype has more than one count but fewer than ten. This chain connects TRBV4-1 to TRBJ2-1, with 10 positions matching TRBD2. Trimming took 1 base from V and 4 from J; bases not matched to a gene: 4. The germline V gene has CDR1 MGHRA and CDR2 YSYEKL. The CDR3 covers 16 residues. The CDR3 sequence is CASSQGAGGLYNEQFF. The CDR3 DNA follows: TGCGCCAGCAGCCAAGGAGCGGGAGGGCTATACAATGAGCAGTTCTTC.

The CDR3: CASNGGASTGELFF. Written as DNA, the CDR3 is TGTGCCAGCAACGGCGGAGCCTCGACCGGGGAGCTGTTTTTT. This rearrangement joins TRBV2 to TRBJ2-2; D gene ambiguous. Germline V lookup: CDR1 SNHLY, CDR2 FYNNEI. This CDR3 spans 14 amino acids. The V gene lost 7 bases and the J gene lost 5 bases, with 14 bases spanning the gap.

The chain combines TRBV4-1 with TRBJ1-2; TRBD1 might be the D (5 bases). Trimming removed 9 bases from V and 8 bases from J, with 19 bases in between. This CDR3 spans 13 amino acids. The germline V gene has CDR1 MGHRA and CDR2 YSYEKL. This chain's CDR3 is CASRQPLGPGYTF. The CDR3 region has the DNA TGCGCCAGTCGACAGCCCCTCGGCCCCGGCTACACCTTC.

This clonotype was seen a handful of times. The chain recombines TRBV27 with TRBJ2-7; perhaps TRBD1 as D (5 bases). Per germline, CDR1 MNHEY and CDR2 SMNVEV (reference sequence). Trimming left V 5 bases short and J 5 bases short, with 13 bases between. The CDR3 has 13 residues. CDR3 coding DNA: TGTGCCAGCAGTCTTGGGGCAGGGAACGAGCAGTACGTC. Protein sequence: CASSLGAGNEQYV.

The chain has TRBV6-4 and TRBJ2-1; TRBD2 matches at 10 bases. V lost 0 bases and J lost 7; bases outside the gene matches: 3. Germline V gene sequence: CDR1 MRHNA, CDR2 SNTAGT. There are 15 residues in the CDR3. CDR3 residues: CASSDSSGGGNEQFF. CDR3 DNA: TGTGCCAGCAGTGACTCGAGCGGGGGGGGGAATGAGCAGTTCTTC.

The chain uses TRBV7-6 and TRBJ2-1; possible D gene TRBD1, 6 bases. From germline, CDR1 is SGHVS and CDR2 FNYEAQ. CDR3 length equals 17 residues. V was clipped by 2 bases and J by 4 bases, with 18 bases between them. The CDR3: CASSLPGQRPFYNEQFF. DNA of the CDR3: TGTGCCAGCAGCTTACCAGGACAGCGGCCCTTTTACAATGAGCAGTTCTTC.

This clonotype has a handful of counts. CDR3 nucleotide sequence: TGTGCCAGCAGCTTTCGGACAGGGGCAAGCTCTGGGGCCAACGTCCTGACTTTC. It specifies CASSFRTGASSGANVLTF. V and J are TRBV13 and TRBJ2-6; TRBD1 matches at 9 bases. The CDR3 is 18 amino acids. After removal of 3 bases from V and 0 bases from J, the junction contained 6 bases not matched to a gene. Looked up from germline, CDR1 is PRHDT and CDR2 is FYEKMQ (reference sequence).

Points on this clonotype: This may arise from a read error, as a much more abundant clone is one base away. This chain connects TRBV20-1 to TRBJ2-7, with D possibly being TRBD2 (5 bases). CDR1 is DFQATT and CDR2 is SNEGSKA in the germline V gene (reference sequence). Deletions cut 2 bases from V and 3 bases from J, with 11 bases between. The CDR3 spans 13 residues. CDR3 sequence reads: CSARLRGFYEQYF. In DNA form, the CDR3 reads TGCAGTGCTAGATTACGGGGTTTCTACGAGCAGTACTTC.

The table lists this clonotype with a few counts. J is TRBJ2-5 and V is TRBV5-1, with D perhaps given as TRBD1 or TRBD2 (6 bases each). The V gene lost 4 bases and the J gene lost 2 bases, with 15 bases spanning the gap. The CDR3 consists of 15 residues. Germline V lookup: CDR1 SGHRS, CDR2 YFSETQ. The CDR3 bases are TGCGCCAGCAGCCCCTGGAGGGGGACACAAGAGACCCAGTACTTC. As protein: CASSPWRGTQETQYF.